Listed here are 18 T cell receptor beta chains from one sample, sequenced in a study of blood T cell repertoires in COVID-19. Only in-frame clones appear in the TCRdb table, and some are missing; sequencing was by immunoSEQ multiplex PCR. The data contain about 49,000 clones, approximately 85% of them singletons. Sequenced input: peripheral blood. The receptors here all came from a human donor in a cohort sampled during active COVID-19.

The chain joins TRBV29-1 to TRBJ1-2, with 8 bases matching TRBD1. The CDR3 totals 15 residues. Germline V gene lookup returns CDR1 SQVTM and CDR2 ANQGSEA. J gave up 2 bases and V 4 bases, and 9 bases lay outside the gene matches. CDR3 in amino acids: CSVALRQGTNYGYTF. CDR3 in DNA: TGCAGCGTTGCGCTAAGACAGGGGACCAACTATGGCTACACCTTC.

The chain couples TRBV30 to TRBJ2-5; 7 nucleotides agree with TRBD2. Germline CDR1 and CDR2: GTSNPN and SVGIG (reference sequence). J lost 9 bases, V lost 1 base, and 5 bases had no gene match. The CDR3 extends over 12 amino acids. The CDR3 sequence is CAWSEAAGAQYF. In DNA form, the CDR3 reads TGTGCCTGGAGTGAAGCGGCGGGGGCCCAGTACTTC. Supplemented by reference TRBV30 and TRBJ2-5, the full variable domain reads SQTIHQWPATLVQPVGSPLSLECTVEGTSNPNLYWYRQAAGRGLQLLFYSVGIGQISSEVPQNLSASRPQDRQFILSSKKLLLSDSGFYLCAWSEAAGAQYFGPGTRLLVL.

The gene calls are TRBV23-1 and TRBJ2-5; tentative D call: TRBD2 (5 bases). TRBV23-1 is an ORF, and what it does is uncertain. The V gene lost 3 bases and the J gene lost 0 bases, with 8 bases spanning the gap. The CDR3 sequence is 14 residues long. CDR3 coding DNA: TGCGCCAGCAGTCAGTCGAGGGACCAAGAGACCCAGTACTTC. It encodes CASSQSRDQETQYF.

The chain is built from TRBV3-1 (or the pseudogene TRBV3-2) and TRBJ2-7; a possible D gene is TRBD2 (6 bases). V was trimmed by 4 bases and J by 3 bases, leaving 10 bases between them. This CDR3 has 13 residues. Germline V gives CDR1 LGHDT, CDR2 YNNKEL (reference sequence). The CDR3 loop is CASSLEGLYEQYF. Written as DNA, the CDR3 is TGTGCCAGCAGCCTAGAGGGACTCTACGAGCAGTACTTC.

This chain connects TRBV7-9 to TRBJ2-3; possible D gene TRBD2, 5 bases. Germline CDR1 is SEHNR and CDR2 is FQNEAQ (reference sequence). The CDR3 has 16 residues. V lost 8 bases to trimming and J lost 5 bases, with 23 bases between them. This chain's CDR3 is CASQPKPSPMLDTQYF. Written as DNA, the CDR3 is TGTGCCAGCCAACCGAAGCCTAGCCCTATGCTAGATACGCAGTATTTT.

The chain is built from TRBV6-5 and TRBJ2-5; 8 nucleotides agree with TRBD1. CDR1 is MNHEY, CDR2 SVGAGI, per germline. CDR3 length: 13 residues. Trimming cost V 7 bases and J 5 bases; bases outside gene matches: 6. The CDR3 reads CASIGRGQETQYF. The DNA of the CDR3 is TGTGCCAGCATCGGCAGGGGGCAGGAGACCCAGTACTTC.

The chain joins TRBV7-8 to TRBJ2-1; a possible D gene is TRBD2 (5 bases). Germline V gene lookup returns CDR1 SGHVS and CDR2 FQNEAQ. The ends were cut back, 1 base at V and 0 bases at J, with 13 bases in the middle. The CDR3 sequence is 17 residues long. The CDR3 nucleotides are TGTGCCAGCAGCTTAGGGGAACGGGGAAGCTCCTACAATGAGCAGTTCTTC. Translated: CASSLGERGSSYNEQFF.

A note on this clone: Within the sample, other DNA sequences also encode this same CDR3. The chain combines TRBV7-2 with TRBJ2-7; TRBD1 might be the D (5 bases). This CDR3 region has 14 residues. Trimming shortened V by 5 bases and J by 4 bases, and 15 bases separated the two germline ends. CDR1 and CDR2 (germline): SGHTA, FQGNSA. The CDR3 loop reads CASSRRQGQYEQYF. Written as DNA, the CDR3 is TGTGCCAGCAGCCGTAGGCAGGGTCAATACGAGCAGTACTTC.

CDR3 protein: CAWSRSYINTGELFF. CDR3 bases: TGTGCCTGGAGTCGGTCCTATATTAACACCGGGGAGCTGTTTTTT. The chain combines TRBV30 with TRBJ2-2; no firm D call. Germline CDR1 is GTSNPN and CDR2 is SVGIG (reference sequence). CDR3 length equals 15 residues. V lost 2 bases and J 2 bases, leaving 12 bases between the germline ends.

The V call is TRBV13, the J call TRBJ1-1; 8 positions match TRBD1. This CDR3 has 15 residues. V lost 6 bases to trimming and J lost 3 bases; unmatched junction nucleotides: 9. CDR1 PRHDT and CDR2 FYEKMQ come from the germline V gene (reference sequence). Here the CDR3 reads CASRAQGARDTEAFF. The CDR3 nucleotides read TGTGCCAGCAGAGCTCAGGGGGCTAGGGACACTGAAGCTTTCTTT.

In this sample, this clone turned up once. CDR3 nucleotide sequence: TGTGCCAGCAGTTACATCCCAGGGGGGAACACTGAAGCTTTCTTT. Amino acids: CASSYIPGGNTEAFF. The chain links TRBV6-6 to TRBJ1-1, with 7 bases lining up with TRBD1. The CDR3 sequence is 15 residues long. Germline trimming cut 2 bases from V and 1 base from J; bases unmatched to any gene: 4. Germline-derived CDR1 and CDR2 are MNHNY and SVGAGI (reference sequence).

The rearrangement joins TRBV5-1 to TRBJ1-1; 11 bases match TRBD1. This CDR3 has 16 residues. Germline lookup yields CDR1 SGHRS and CDR2 YFSETQ. V shed 4 bases and J 5 bases; nucleotides not matched to a gene: 10. CDR3 nucleotides: TGCGCCAGCAGCGGAAGGACAGGGGGCGAGGGAACTGAAGCTTTCTTT. Its protein is CASSGRTGGEGTEAFF.

This chain joins TRBV30 and TRBJ2-3; 14 nucleotides match TRBD2. The V gene end was trimmed by 4 bases and the J gene end by 5 bases; junction bases not matched to a gene: 8. Germline loops: CDR1 GTSNPN, CDR2 SVGIG (reference sequence). The CDR3 length is 16 residues. CDR3 nucleotides: TGTGCCTGGACGAAGGGACTAGCGGGAGCTAAAGATACGCAGTATTTT. It encodes CAWTKGLAGAKDTQYF.

The chain joins TRBV7-3 to TRBJ1-1; 7 nucleotides align to TRBD1. Germline V gene data show CDR1 as SGHTA and CDR2 as FQGTGA. Germline trimming cut 1 base from V and 5 bases from J; bases unmatched to any gene: 1. The CDR3 spans 13 residues. The CDR3 here is CASSLIQGTEAFF. The CDR3 region has the DNA TGTGCCAGCAGCTTAATACAGGGGACTGAAGCTTTCTTT.

For the CDR3, the DNA is TGCGCCAGCAGTTTTGCGCTAGCCGGGTATGAGCAGTTCTTC. Residues: CASSFALAGYEQFF. The V and J genes are TRBV5-1 and TRBJ2-1; D perhaps matches TRBD2 (5 bases). V was clipped by 5 bases and J by 8 bases, with 17 bases between them. The CDR3 extends over 14 amino acids. CDR1 and CDR2 from the germline V gene are SGHRS and YFSETQ.

The chain joins TRBV7-9 to TRBJ2-1, with TRBD1 identical over 9 bases. J lost 9 bases, V lost 11 bases, and 11 bases had no gene match. The CDR3 has 13 amino acids. The V gene's germline CDR1 is SEHNR and CDR2 FQNEAQ (reference sequence). DNA for the CDR3: TGTGCCGCCGGGAACAGGGGGCGGCGTGAGCAGTTCTTC. It yields the protein CAAGNRGRREQFF.

The gene calls are TRBV19 and TRBJ1-5, with 7 bases aligning to TRBD1. The CDR3 sequence is 14 residues long. Germline values: CDR1 LNHDA, CDR2 SQIVND (reference sequence). V dropped 5 bases and J dropped 7; count of bases not matched to a gene: 8. The CDR3 loop is CASSFRQGRQPQHF. CDR3 in DNA: TGTGCCAGTAGTTTCCGACAGGGCCGACAGCCCCAGCATTTT.

V gene TRBV20-1 combines with J gene TRBJ2-7; possible D gene TRBD2, 6 bases. Between the trimmed V and J ends, which lost 3 bases and 9 bases, there was a span of 12 bases. Germline V gene data show CDR1 as DFQATT and CDR2 as SNEGSKA (reference sequence). The CDR3 extends over 11 amino acids. The CDR3 sequence is CSARGLPRQYF. DNA for the CDR3: TGCAGTGCTAGGGGACTCCCGAGGCAGTACTTC.